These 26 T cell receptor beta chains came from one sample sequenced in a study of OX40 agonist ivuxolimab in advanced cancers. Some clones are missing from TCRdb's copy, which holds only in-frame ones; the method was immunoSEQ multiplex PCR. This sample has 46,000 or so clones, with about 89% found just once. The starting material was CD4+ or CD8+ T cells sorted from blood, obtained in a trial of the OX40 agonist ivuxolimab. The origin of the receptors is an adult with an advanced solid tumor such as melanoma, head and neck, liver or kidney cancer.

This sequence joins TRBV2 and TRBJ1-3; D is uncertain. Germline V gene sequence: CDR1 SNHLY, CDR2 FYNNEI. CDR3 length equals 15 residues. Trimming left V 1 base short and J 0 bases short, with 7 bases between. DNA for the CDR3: TGTGCCAGCAGTGAAGGTTTTTACTCTGGAAACACCATATATTTT. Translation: CASSEGFYSGNTIYF.

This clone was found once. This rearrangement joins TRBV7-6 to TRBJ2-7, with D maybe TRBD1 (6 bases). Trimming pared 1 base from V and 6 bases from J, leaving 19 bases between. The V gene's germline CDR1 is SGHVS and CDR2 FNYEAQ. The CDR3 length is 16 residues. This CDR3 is CASSLGTNPGHGEQYF. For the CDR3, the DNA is TGTGCCAGCAGCTTAGGGACCAATCCGGGACACGGCGAGCAGTACTTC.

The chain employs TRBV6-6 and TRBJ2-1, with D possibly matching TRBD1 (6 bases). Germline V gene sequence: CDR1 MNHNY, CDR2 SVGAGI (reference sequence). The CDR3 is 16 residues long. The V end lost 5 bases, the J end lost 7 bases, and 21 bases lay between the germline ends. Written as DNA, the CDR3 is TGTGCCAGCAGTAAATTCACAGGGTTTGGCCAAAATGAGCAGTTCTTC. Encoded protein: CASSKFTGFGQNEQFF.

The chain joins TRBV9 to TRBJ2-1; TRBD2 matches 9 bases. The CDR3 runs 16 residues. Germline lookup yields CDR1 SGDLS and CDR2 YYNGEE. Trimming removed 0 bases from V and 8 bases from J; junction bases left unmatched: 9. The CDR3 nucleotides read TGTGCCAGCAGCGTAGGTAATAGCGGGGGAGAAGATGAGCAGTTCTTC. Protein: CASSVGNSGGEDEQFF. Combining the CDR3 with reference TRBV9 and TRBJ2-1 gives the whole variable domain DSGVTQTPKHLITATGQRVTLRCSPRSGDLSVYWYQQSLDQGLQFLIQYYNGEERAKGNILERFSAQQFPDLHSELNLSSLELGDSALYFCASSVGNSGGEDEQFFGPGTRLTVL.

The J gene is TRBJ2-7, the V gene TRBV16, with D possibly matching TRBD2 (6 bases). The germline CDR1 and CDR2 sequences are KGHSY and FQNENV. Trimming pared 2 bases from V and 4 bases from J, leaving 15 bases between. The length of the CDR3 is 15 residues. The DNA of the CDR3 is TGTGCCAGCAGCCAAGCTAGCGAATGGAAATACGAGCAGTACTTC. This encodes CASSQASEWKYEQYF.

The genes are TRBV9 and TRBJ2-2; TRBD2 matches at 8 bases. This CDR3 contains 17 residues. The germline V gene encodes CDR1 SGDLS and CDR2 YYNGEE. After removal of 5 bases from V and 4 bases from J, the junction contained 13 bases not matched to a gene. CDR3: CASSPPTGGIGTGELFF. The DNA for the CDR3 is TGTGCCAGCAGTCCACCGACGGGGGGGATTGGCACCGGGGAGCTGTTTTTT. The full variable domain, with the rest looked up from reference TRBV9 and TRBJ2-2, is DSGVTQTPKHLITATGQRVTLRCSPRSGDLSVYWYQQSLDQGLQFLIQYYNGEERAKGNILERFSAQQFPDLHSELNLSSLELGDSALYFCASSPPTGGIGTGELFFGEGSRLTVL.

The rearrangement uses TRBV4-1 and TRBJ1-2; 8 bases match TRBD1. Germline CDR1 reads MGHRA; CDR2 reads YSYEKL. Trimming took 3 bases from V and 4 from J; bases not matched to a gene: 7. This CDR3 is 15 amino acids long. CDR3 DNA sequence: TGCGCCAGCAGCCATCCAGGGGGCGCGGGCTATGGCTACACCTTC. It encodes CASSHPGGAGYGYTF.

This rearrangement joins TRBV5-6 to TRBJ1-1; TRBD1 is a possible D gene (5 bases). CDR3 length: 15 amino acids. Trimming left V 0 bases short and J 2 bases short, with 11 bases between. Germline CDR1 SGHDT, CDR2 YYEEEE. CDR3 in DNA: TGTGCCAGCAGCTTGGCCCGACAGCTTAACACTGAAGCTTTCTTT. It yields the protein CASSLARQLNTEAFF.

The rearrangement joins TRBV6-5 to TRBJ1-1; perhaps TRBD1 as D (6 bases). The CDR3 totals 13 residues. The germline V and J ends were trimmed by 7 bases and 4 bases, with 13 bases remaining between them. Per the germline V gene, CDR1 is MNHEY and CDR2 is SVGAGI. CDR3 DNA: TGTGCCAGCATCACGGGGGCAGGCACTGAAGCTTTCTTT. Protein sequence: CASITGAGTEAFF.

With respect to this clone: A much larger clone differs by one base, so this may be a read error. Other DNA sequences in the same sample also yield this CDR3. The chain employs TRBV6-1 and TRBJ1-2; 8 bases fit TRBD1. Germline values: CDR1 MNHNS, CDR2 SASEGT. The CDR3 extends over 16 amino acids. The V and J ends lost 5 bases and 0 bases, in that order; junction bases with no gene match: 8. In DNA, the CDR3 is TGTGCCAGCAGTCAAGTGACAGGGGTTGCTAACTATGGCTACACCTTC. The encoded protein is CASSQVTGVANYGYTF.

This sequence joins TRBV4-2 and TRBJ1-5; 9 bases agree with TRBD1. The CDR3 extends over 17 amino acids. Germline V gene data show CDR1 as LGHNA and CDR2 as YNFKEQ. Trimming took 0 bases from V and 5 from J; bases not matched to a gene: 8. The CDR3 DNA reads TGTGCCAGCAGCCAAGACGGGGGCCGACAGGGGGATCAGCCCCAGCATTTT. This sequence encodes CASSQDGGRQGDQPQHF.

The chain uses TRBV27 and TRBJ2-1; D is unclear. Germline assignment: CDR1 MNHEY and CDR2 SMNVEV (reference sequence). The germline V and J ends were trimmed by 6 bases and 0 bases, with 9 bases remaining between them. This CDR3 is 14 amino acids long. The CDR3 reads CASSRHLSYNEQFF. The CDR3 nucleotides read TGTGCCAGCAGCCGGCACCTCTCCTACAATGAGCAGTTCTTC.

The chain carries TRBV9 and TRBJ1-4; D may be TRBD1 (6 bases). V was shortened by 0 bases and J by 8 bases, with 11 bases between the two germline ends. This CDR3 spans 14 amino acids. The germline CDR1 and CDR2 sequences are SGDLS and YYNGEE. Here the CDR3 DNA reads TGTGCCAGCAGCGTAGTACAGGGAGGCGAAAAACTGTTTTTT. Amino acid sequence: CASSVVQGGEKLFF.

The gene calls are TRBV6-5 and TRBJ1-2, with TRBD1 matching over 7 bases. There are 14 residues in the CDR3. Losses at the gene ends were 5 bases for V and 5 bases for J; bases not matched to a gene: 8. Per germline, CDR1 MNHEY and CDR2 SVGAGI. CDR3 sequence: CASSPEGTAYGYTF. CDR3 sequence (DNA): TGTGCCAGCAGTCCCGAGGGGACAGCTTATGGCTACACCTTC.

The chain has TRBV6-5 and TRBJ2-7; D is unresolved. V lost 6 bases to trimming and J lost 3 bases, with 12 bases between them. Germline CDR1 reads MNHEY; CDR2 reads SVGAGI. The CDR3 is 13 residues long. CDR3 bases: TGTGCCAGCAGCGGATTACCTGGCTACGAGCAGTACTTC. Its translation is CASSGLPGYEQYF.

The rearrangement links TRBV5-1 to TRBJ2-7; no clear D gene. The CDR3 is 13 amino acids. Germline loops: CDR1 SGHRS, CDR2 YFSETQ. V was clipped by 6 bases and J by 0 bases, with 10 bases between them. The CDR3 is CASKAGSSYEQYF. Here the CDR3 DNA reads TGCGCCAGCAAGGCAGGTAGCTCCTACGAGCAGTACTTC.

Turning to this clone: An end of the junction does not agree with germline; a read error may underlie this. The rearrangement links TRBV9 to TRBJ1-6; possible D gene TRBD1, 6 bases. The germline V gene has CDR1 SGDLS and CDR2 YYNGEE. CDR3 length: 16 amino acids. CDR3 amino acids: CASSKLDSSNNSPLHF. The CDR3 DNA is TGTGCCAGCTCCAAGCTGGACAGCTCCAATAATTCACCCCTCCACTTT.

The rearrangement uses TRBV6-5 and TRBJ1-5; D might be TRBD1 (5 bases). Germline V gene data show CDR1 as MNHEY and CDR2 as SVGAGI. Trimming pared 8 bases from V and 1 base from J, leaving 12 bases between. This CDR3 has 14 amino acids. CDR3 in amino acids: CASGGVGSNQPQHF. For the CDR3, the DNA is TGTGCCAGCGGGGGGGTGGGGAGCAATCAGCCCCAGCATTTT.

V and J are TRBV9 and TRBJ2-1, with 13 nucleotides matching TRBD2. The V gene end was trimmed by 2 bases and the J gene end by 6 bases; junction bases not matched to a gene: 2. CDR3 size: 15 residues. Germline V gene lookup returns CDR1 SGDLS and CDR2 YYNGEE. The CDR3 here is CASSVGTSGVNEQFF. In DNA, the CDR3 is TGTGCCAGCAGCGTTGGGACTAGCGGGGTCAATGAGCAGTTCTTC. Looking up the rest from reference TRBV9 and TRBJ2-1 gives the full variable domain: DSGVTQTPKHLITATGQRVTLRCSPRSGDLSVYWYQQSLDQGLQFLIQYYNGEERAKGNILERFSAQQFPDLHSELNLSSLELGDSALYFCASSVGTSGVNEQFFGPGTRLTVL.

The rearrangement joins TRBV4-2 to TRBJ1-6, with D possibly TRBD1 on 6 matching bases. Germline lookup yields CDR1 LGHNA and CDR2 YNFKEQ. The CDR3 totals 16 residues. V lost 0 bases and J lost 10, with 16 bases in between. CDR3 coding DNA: TGTGCCAGCAGCCAAGATAATATGGGGGCAGGCTCACCCCTCCACTTT. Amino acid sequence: CASSQDNMGAGSPLHF.

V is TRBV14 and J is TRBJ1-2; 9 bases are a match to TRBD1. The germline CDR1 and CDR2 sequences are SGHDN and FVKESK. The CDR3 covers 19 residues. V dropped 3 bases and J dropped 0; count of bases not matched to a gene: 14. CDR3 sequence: CASSQLPGQGLKTNYGYTF. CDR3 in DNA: TGTGCCAGCAGCCAGTTACCGGGACAGGGCCTAAAGACTAACTATGGCTACACCTTC. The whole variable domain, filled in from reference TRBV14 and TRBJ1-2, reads EAGVTQFPSHSVIEKGQTVTLRCDPISGHDNLYWYRRVMGKEIKFLLHFVKESKQDESGMPNNRFLAERTGGTYSTLKVQPAELEDSGVYFCASSQLPGQGLKTNYGYTFGSGTRLTVV.

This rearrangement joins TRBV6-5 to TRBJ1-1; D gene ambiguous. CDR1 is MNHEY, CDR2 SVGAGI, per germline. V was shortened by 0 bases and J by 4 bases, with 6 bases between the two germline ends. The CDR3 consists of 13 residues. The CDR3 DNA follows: TGTGCCAGCAGTTACTCATCGGTCACTGAAGCTTTCTTT. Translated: CASSYSSVTEAFF.

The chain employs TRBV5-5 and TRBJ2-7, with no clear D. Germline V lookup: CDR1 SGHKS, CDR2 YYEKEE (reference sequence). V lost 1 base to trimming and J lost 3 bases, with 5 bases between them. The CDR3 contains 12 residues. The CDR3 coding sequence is TGTGCCAGCAGCTTGTGGGACTACGAGCAGTACTTC. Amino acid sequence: CASSLWDYEQYF.

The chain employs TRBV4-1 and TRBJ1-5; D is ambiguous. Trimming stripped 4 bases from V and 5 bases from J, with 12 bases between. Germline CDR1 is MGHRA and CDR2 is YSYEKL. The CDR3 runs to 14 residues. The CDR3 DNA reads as TGCGCCAGCAGCCGGACGGAATACGATCAGCCCCAGCATTTT. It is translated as CASSRTEYDQPQHF.

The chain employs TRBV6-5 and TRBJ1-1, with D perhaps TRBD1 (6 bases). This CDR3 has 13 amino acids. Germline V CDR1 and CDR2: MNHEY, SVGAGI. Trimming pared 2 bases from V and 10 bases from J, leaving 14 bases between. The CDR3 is CASSYRSGGRAFF. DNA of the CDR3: TGTGCCAGCAGTTACAGATCCGGGGGCAGAGCTTTCTTT.

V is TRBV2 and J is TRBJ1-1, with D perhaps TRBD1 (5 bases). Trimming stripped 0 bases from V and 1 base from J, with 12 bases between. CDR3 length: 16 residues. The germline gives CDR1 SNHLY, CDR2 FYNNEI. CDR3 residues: CASSEARPGPNTEAFF. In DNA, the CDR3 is TGTGCCAGCAGTGAAGCGCGTCCAGGGCCGAACACTGAAGCTTTCTTT.